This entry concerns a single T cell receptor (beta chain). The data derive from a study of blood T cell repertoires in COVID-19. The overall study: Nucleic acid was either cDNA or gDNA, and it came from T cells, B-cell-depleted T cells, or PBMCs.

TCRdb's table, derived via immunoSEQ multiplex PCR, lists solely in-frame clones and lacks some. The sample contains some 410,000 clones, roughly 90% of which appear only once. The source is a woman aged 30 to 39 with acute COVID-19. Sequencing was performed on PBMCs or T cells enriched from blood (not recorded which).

CDR3 bases: TGCAGCGCCGAGAAGGTACAGGGTTCTGAGCAGTTCTTC. This translates into CSAEKVQGSEQFF. The chain is built from TRBV29-1 and TRBJ2-1; tentatively, D is TRBD1 (6 bases). The CDR3 covers 13 residues. Germline lookup yields CDR1 SQVTM and CDR2 ANQGSEA. V was clipped by 7 bases and J by 9 bases, with 19 bases between them.